The 16 T cell receptor beta chains below come from one sample, sequenced in a study of T cell responses to AZD1222 COVID-19 vaccine. The repertoire was sequenced with immunoSEQ multiplex PCR; TCRdb's copy has only in-frame clones and lacks some. The table lists about 160,000 clones, roughly 87% of them singletons. Here the sequenced sample was peripheral blood, taken on day 0 of AZD1222 vaccination. The source is an adult in good health.

The rearrangement uses TRBV5-4 and TRBJ2-7, with D tentatively TRBD1 or TRBD2 (5 bases each). The CDR3 spans 13 residues. V was trimmed by 5 bases and J by 2 bases, leaving 11 bases between them. CDR1 is SGHNT and CDR2 is YYREEE in the germline V gene (reference sequence). This chain's CDR3 is CASRGTGTYEQYF. The CDR3 region has the DNA TGTGCCAGCAGAGGGACGGGTACCTACGAGCAGTACTTC.

This clone was picked up one time. The chain joins TRBV7-8 to TRBJ2-7; D is unresolved. Germline V lookup: CDR1 SGHVS, CDR2 FQNEAQ. Trimming stripped 5 bases from V and 5 bases from J, with 13 bases between. The CDR3 runs 13 residues. CDR3 sequence reads: CASSGRLQDEQYF. CDR3 bases: TGTGCCAGCAGCGGGCGGCTCCAAGACGAGCAGTACTTC. The whole variable domain, remainder taken from reference TRBV7-8 and TRBJ2-7, is GAGVSQSPRYKVAKRGQDVALRCDPISGHVSLFWYQQALGQGPEFLTYFQNEAQLDKSGLPSDRFFAERPEGSVSTLKIQRTQQEDSAVYLCASSGRLQDEQYFGPGTRLTVT.

This chain connects TRBV5-1 to TRBJ2-1; D is perhaps TRBD2 (7 bases). Germline V gene data show CDR1 as SGHRS and CDR2 as YFSETQ. V shed 5 bases and J shed 3 bases, with 15 bases lying between them. This CDR3 is 15 amino acids long. CDR3 loop: CASSLSGDYYNEQFF. The CDR3 DNA sequence: TGCGCCAGCAGTTTATCAGGGGACTACTACAATGAGCAGTTCTTC.

The chain couples TRBV23-1 to TRBJ1-1; 12 nucleotides match TRBD1. TRBV23-1 is an open reading frame whose function is uncertain. The CDR3 has 24 residues. V lost 0 bases and J lost 3; bases outside the gene matches: 26. For the CDR3, the DNA is TGCGCCAGCAGTCAATCAAGAACGTACCGGGACAGGGGGCAGGAAGGATATAGGGACACTGAAGCTTTCTTT. Protein: CASSQSRTYRDRGQEGYRDTEAFF.

V usage is TRBV11-2 and J usage is TRBJ2-1; D unresolved. Germline V lookup: CDR1 SGHAT, CDR2 FQNNGV. Trimming shortened V by 5 bases and J by 1 base, and 3 bases separated the two germline ends. The length of the CDR3 is 12 residues. CDR3 DNA: TGTGCCAGCAGCCCTTCCTACAATGAGCAGTTCTTC. It translates to CASSPSYNEQFF.

This chain uses TRBV10-2 with TRBJ1-2, with D maybe TRBD1 (5 bases). Germline CDR1 and CDR2: WSHSY and SAAADI. Trimming cost V 3 bases and J 4 bases, with 15 bases left between them. The CDR3 sequence is 15 residues long. CDR3 loop: CASSESQGVSYGYTF. In nucleotides, the CDR3 is TGCGCCAGCAGTGAATCCCAGGGAGTCTCCTATGGCTACACCTTC.

This clone was recorded a few times. This sequence joins TRBV4-3 and TRBJ2-6; D uncertain. Germline V CDR1 and CDR2: LGHNA, YSLEER. The CDR3 spans 16 residues. V was clipped by 0 bases and J by 0 bases, with 6 bases between them. The CDR3 is CASSQDGNSGANVLTF. The CDR3, as DNA: TGCGCCAGCAGCCAAGATGGGAACTCTGGGGCCAACGTCCTGACTTTC.

This chain joins TRBV5-4 and TRBJ2-1, with D uncertain. Germline lookup yields CDR1 SGHNT and CDR2 YYREEE (reference sequence). The CDR3 is 15 residues long. Trimming took 2 bases from V and 5 from J, leaving 14 bases between them. CDR3 nucleotides: TGTGCCAGCAGCTTCCCGGGTCCTCGGGACAATGAGCAGTTCTTC. Protein product: CASSFPGPRDNEQFF.

The rearrangement joins TRBV7-2 to TRBJ1-3, with 8 nucleotides matching TRBD1. Germline CDR1 reads SGHTA; CDR2 reads FQGNSA. The CDR3 is made up of 15 amino acids. Losses at the gene ends were 2 bases for V and 6 bases for J; bases not matched to a gene: 6. CDR3 sequence (DNA): TGTGCCAGCAGCTTACGGACAGGGACTTTAAACACCATATATTTT. Its translation is CASSLRTGTLNTIYF.

In regard to this clone: Its ends do not fully match the called genes, so a read error is possible. The sample contains more than one DNA sequence encoding this CDR3. This chain connects TRBV4-2 to TRBJ2-1; D remains ambiguous. This CDR3 has 16 residues. Germline values: CDR1 LGHNA, CDR2 YNFKEQ. The CDR3 DNA reads as TGTGCCAGTAGCCCGGAGATAGAATCATCTTACAATGAGCAGTTCTTC. Translation: CASSPEIESSYNEQFF.

The rearrangement links TRBV2 to TRBJ1-3, with 9 bases lining up with TRBD1. Losses at the gene ends were 4 bases for V and 8 bases for J; bases not matched to a gene: 6. The CDR3 loop spans 14 amino acids. Germline V CDR1 and CDR2: SNHLY, FYNNEI. CDR3 loop: CASSVGQGRDTIYF. Here the CDR3 DNA reads TGTGCCAGCAGTGTGGGACAGGGAAGAGACACCATATATTTT.

The chain carries TRBV19 and TRBJ1-3; D is unclear. Germline CDR1 reads LNHDA; CDR2 reads SQIVND (reference sequence). The CDR3 totals 13 residues. V was shortened by 6 bases and J by 0 bases, with 6 bases between the two germline ends. Written as DNA, the CDR3 is TGTGCCAGTAGAAAAGTCTCTGGAAACACCATATATTTT. It yields the protein CASRKVSGNTIYF.

For the CDR3, the DNA is TGTGCCAGCAGCTTGTTAGGGAATTCCGGAGCTTTCTTT. It translates to CASSLLGNSGAFF. The V call is TRBV7-2, the J call TRBJ1-1; D ambiguous. From germline, CDR1 is SGHTA and CDR2 FQGNSA. This CDR3 has 13 residues. Trimming removed 3 bases at V and 10 bases at J, with 15 bases between. Full variable domain (outside the CDR3, taken from reference TRBV7-2 and TRBJ1-1): GAGVSQSPSNKVTEKGKDVELRCDPISGHTALYWYRQSLGQGLEFLIYFQGNSAPDKSGLPSDRFSAERTGGSVSTLTIQRTQQEDSAVYLCASSLLGNSGAFFGQGTRLTVV.

This clone was detected a few times. V gene TRBV6-5 combines with J gene TRBJ2-7; 7 positions agree with TRBD2. The J segment lost 1 base and the V segment lost 6 bases, leaving 9 bases of the junction unmatched. In germline, CDR1 is MNHEY, CDR2 SVGAGI. The CDR3 spans 15 residues. In DNA, the CDR3 is TGTGCCAGCAGCCGTCGCGAGGGAGGGTCCTACGAGCAGTACTTC. It yields the protein CASSRREGGSYEQYF.

This clone was found once. This chain uses TRBV7-2 with TRBJ2-2; TRBD1 is a possible D gene (5 bases). The CDR3 is 12 residues long. Deletions cut 5 bases from V and 7 bases from J, with 8 bases between. CDR1 is SGHTA, CDR2 FQGNSA, per germline. The CDR3 nucleotides are TGTGCCAGCAGCGCAGGGATCGGGGAGCTGTTTTTT. Its protein is CASSAGIGELFF.

This chain connects TRBV4-2 to TRBJ2-7; 13 positions match TRBD2. The V segment lost 1 base and the J segment 7 bases; nucleotides outside the gene matches: 7. The CDR3 covers 16 residues. In germline, CDR1 is LGHNA, CDR2 YNFKEQ. The CDR3 protein is CASSQGLAGGTGEQYF. As DNA, the CDR3 is TGTGCCAGCAGCCAAGGACTAGCGGGAGGAACGGGGGAGCAGTACTTC.